Shown below are 3 T cell receptor beta chains from a single sample sequenced in a study of blood T cells in healthy people across ages. Together with a sample-barcoded 5' primer, a J-beta primer mix was included in a second PCR lasting about 7 to 11 cycles. TCRdb recomputed calls from the 5' RACE reads with MiXCR, one row per CDR3 protein. Of hundreds of thousands of distinct CDR3 sequences in the sample, around 38% were seen once. The sequenced material came from blood. These receptors all come from a man aged 80 or over in good health.

Points on this clonotype: A much larger clonotype is one base distant, so this may be a read error. The genes are TRBV7-9 and TRBJ2-1; D not resolved. The DNA end is a closer match to TRBJ2-7, so the J assignment may be wrong. Germline lookup yields CDR1 SEHNR and CDR2 FQNEAQ (reference sequence). The CDR3 totals 13 residues. The CDR3 DNA sequence: TGTGCCAGCAGCTTAGCATCCTACAATGAGCAGTACTTC. Its translation: CASSLASYNEQYF.

The chain uses TRBV11-2 and TRBJ2-1; no clear D. CDR1 is SGHAT and CDR2 is FQNNGV in the germline V gene. The CDR3 spans 12 residues. V lost 1 base and J lost 9, with 7 bases in between. CDR3 protein: CASSLVNGEQFF. The CDR3 coding sequence is TGTGCCAGCAGCTTAGTCAATGGTGAGCAGTTCTTC.

This clonotype was detected a few times. The gene calls are TRBV4-3 and TRBJ2-7; 10 positions match TRBD2. CDR1 LGHNA and CDR2 YSLEER come from the germline V gene. CDR3 length equals 16 residues. V lost 0 bases, J lost 6 bases, and 8 bases stayed unmatched. The CDR3 region has the DNA TGCGCCAGCAGCCAAGATCCTAGCGGGAGATTAGGCGAGCAGTACTTC. As protein: CASSQDPSGRLGEQYF.